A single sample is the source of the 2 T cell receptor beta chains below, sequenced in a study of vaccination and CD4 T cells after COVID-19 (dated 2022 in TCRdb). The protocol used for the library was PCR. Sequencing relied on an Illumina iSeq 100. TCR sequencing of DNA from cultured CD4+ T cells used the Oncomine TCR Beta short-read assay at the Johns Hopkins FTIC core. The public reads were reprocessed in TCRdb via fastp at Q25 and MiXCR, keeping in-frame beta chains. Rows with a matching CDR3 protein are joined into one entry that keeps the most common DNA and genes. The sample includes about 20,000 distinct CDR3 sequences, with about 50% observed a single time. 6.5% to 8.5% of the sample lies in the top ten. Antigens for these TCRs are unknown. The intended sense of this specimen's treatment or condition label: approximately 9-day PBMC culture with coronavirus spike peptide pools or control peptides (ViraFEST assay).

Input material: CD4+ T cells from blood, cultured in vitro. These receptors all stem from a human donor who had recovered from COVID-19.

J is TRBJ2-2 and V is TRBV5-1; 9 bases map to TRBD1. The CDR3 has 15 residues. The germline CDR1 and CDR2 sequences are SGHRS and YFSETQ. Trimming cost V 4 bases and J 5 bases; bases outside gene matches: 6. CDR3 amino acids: CASSITTGGTGELFF. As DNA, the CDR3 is TGCGCCAGCAGCATAACGACAGGGGGAACCGGGGAGCTGTTTTTT.

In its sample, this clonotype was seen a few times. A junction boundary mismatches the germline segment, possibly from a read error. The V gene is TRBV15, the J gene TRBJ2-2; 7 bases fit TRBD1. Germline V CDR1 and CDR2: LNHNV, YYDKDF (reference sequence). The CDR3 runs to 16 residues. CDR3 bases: TGTGCCACCAGCAGAGATGACAGGGCGAAAACCGGGGAGCTGTTTTTT. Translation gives CATSRDDRAKTGELFF.